These 5 T cell receptor beta chains came from one sample sequenced in a study of T cells in women clearing cervical HPV infection. Data came from immunoSEQ multiplex PCR; TCRdb stores just in-frame clones and leaves some out. The sample data list over 30,000 clones. Material for sequencing was blood buffy coat. The receptors were gathered from a woman aged 18-69 years with a cervical HPV16 infection that either progressed to CIN3+ or cleared (not recorded which).

About this clone: From the germline J gene comes the end of the CDR3, since the read stops 3 residues before it. This chain joins TRBV28 and TRBJ2-1; 7 bases are a match to TRBD2. With V trimmed by 3 bases and J by 3 bases, 11 bases remained unmatched. The CDR3 runs to 17 residues. Germline-derived CDR1 and CDR2 are MDHEN and SYDVKM. Incomplete CDR3 DNA: TGTGCCAGCAGTTTGGCGTGGTGGCTAGCGGTCTACAATGAG. As protein: CASSLAWWLAVYNE. The CDR3 reads in full as CASSLAWWLAVYNEQFF.

On this clone itself: The read ends 3 residues before the CDR3 terminus; that terminus is restored from the germline J gene. V gene TRBV7-6 combines with J gene TRBJ2-7; 7 bases match TRBD2. This CDR3 contains 14 residues. Germline V gene data show CDR1 as SGHVS and CDR2 as FNYEAQ. V lost 3 bases to trimming and J lost 0 bases; unmatched junction nucleotides: 2. Partial CDR3 DNA: TGTGCCAGCAGCTTTGGCGGGAGCTCCTACGAG. As protein: CASSFGGSSYE. The full CDR3 is CASSFGGSSYEQYF.

With respect to this clone: The read terminates 3 residues before the CDR3 end, so the remaining end is supplied by the germline J gene. The chain links TRBV14 to TRBJ2-7, with D hard to call. Trimming cost V 1 base and J 2 bases, with 6 bases left between them. This CDR3 region has 13 residues. Germline lookup yields CDR1 SGHDN and CDR2 FVKESK. Incomplete CDR3 DNA: TGTGCCAGCAGCCAAGGACATACCTACGAG. Encoded protein: CASSQGHTYE. The whole CDR3 region reads CASSQGHTYEQYF.

Note on this clone: Sequencing ends 3 residues short of the CDR3 end; the germline J gene provides the rest. This chain uses TRBV28 with TRBJ2-7; the match to TRBD2 covers 7 bases. V dropped 4 bases and J dropped 2; count of bases not matched to a gene: 11. The germline gives CDR1 MDHEN, CDR2 SYDVKM. The CDR3 contains 16 residues. The sequenced part of the CDR3 DNA is TGTGCCAGCAGTTGGGGTTGGGCGGGGGAGGCCTACGAG. Amino acids: CASSWGWAGEAYE. The whole CDR3 reads CASSWGWAGEAYEQYF.

About this clone itself: The CDR3 extends 3 residues past the end of the read, so its final part is completed from the germline J gene. The chain links TRBV4-2 to TRBJ2-3; 7 bases fit TRBD2. The CDR3 runs to 18 residues. Germline trimming cut 0 bases from V and 8 bases from J; bases unmatched to any gene: 17. The germline V gene has CDR1 LGHNA and CDR2 YNFKEQ. The CDR3 sequence is CASSQDPSERGRSSTQYF. The part of the CDR3 DNA that was read is TGTGCCAGCAGCCAAGATCCGTCGGAGCGGGGCCGAAGCAGTACG.